This T cell receptor beta chain emerged from a study of kidney transplant recipient with SARS-CoV-2 infection. TCRdb processed the reads anew with MiXCR; each CDR3 protein has one entry. The data show 200,000 to 300,000 distinct CDR3 sequences, less than 35% seen once. This clonotype was found many times. The sequence derives from a male patient aged 30 to 40 who had COVID-19 and was a kidney transplant recipient. Some of these T cells may belong to the graft donor. This sample comprised a blood sample, obtained at baseline and on roughly day 110 from a kidney transplant recipient.

The CDR3 DNA sequence: TGCAGCGTTGAGGGGACAGGGCGTTACGAGCAGTACTTC. Its protein product is CSVEGTGRYEQYF. The chain links TRBV29-1 to TRBJ2-7; TRBD1 matches at 9 bases. The junction had 4 bases not matched to a gene; V was cut back by 3 bases and J by 4 bases. Per germline, CDR1 SQVTM and CDR2 ANQGSEA. This CDR3 has 13 amino acids.